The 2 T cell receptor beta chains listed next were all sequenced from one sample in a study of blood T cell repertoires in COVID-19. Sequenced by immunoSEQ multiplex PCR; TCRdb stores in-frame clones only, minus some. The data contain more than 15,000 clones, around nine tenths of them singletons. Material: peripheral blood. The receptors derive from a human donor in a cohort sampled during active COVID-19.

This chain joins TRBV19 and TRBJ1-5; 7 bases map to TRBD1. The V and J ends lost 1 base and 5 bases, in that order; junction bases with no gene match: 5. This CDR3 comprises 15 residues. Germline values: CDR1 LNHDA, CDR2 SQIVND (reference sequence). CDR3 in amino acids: CASSIGGTDDQPQHF. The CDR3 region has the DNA TGTGCCAGTAGTATAGGAGGGACAGACGATCAGCCCCAGCATTTT.

The CDR3 protein is CASSLASYEQYF. The CDR3 DNA reads TGCGCCAGCAGCTTGGCCAGCTACGAGCAGTACTTC. V gene TRBV5-1 combines with J gene TRBJ2-7; no firm D call. Trimming left V 0 bases short and J 3 bases short, with 4 bases between. Looked up from germline, CDR1 is SGHRS and CDR2 is YFSETQ. The CDR3 consists of 12 residues. Filled out from reference TRBV5-1 and TRBJ2-7, the complete variable domain reads KAGVTQTPRYLIKTRGQQVTLSCSPISGHRSVSWYQQTPGQGLQFLFEYFSETQRNKGNFPGRFSGRQFSNSRSEMNVSTLELGDSALYLCASSLASYEQYFGPGTRLTVT.